The next 7 T cell receptor beta chains were all read from a single sample in a study of technical replicates of blood from four donors (TCRdb year 2017). Preparation of the library involved the immunoSEQ multiplex PCR assay. In its TCRdb copy, this immuneACCESS table keeps in-frame sequences only and misses some clones. Where compared with another copy, unresolved V genes explain less than half of these, and the others have no known cause. The table for this sample lists tens of thousands of clones; 90% to 95% of them were counted only once. The top ten clones comprise approximately 4.4% of the sample. Sequenced: PBMCs. The receptors were gathered from a human donor in good health. Some clones in this sample may be carry-over from other donors' samples.

The rearrangement links TRBV9 to TRBJ1-3, with D possibly TRBD1 on 6 matching bases. Germline assignment: CDR1 SGDLS and CDR2 YYNGEE. There are 15 residues in the CDR3. With 4 bases removed from V and 3 bases from J, the gap between germline ends came to 14 bases. DNA for the CDR3: TGTGCCAGCAGCCCCGAGGGGACACGTGGAAACACCATATATTTT. Amino acid sequence: CASSPEGTRGNTIYF.

CDR3 sequence: CASSSSGTSGPGDTQYF. CDR3 DNA sequence: TGTGCCAGCAGCTCCTCCGGGACTAGCGGGCCGGGAGATACGCAGTATTTT. The V and J genes are TRBV9 and TRBJ2-3; 12 bases are shared with TRBD2. CDR1 is SGDLS, CDR2 YYNGEE, per germline. The V gene end was trimmed by 4 bases and the J gene end by 5 bases; junction bases not matched to a gene: 11. This CDR3 has 17 residues.

The chain recombines TRBV5-5 with TRBJ1-1; maybe TRBD1 (6 bases). V was shortened by 2 bases and J by 4 bases, with 9 bases between the two germline ends. The CDR3 covers 13 residues. CDR1 and CDR2 (germline): SGHKS, YYEKEE (reference sequence). CDR3: CASSLGGVTEAFF. The CDR3 DNA sequence: TGTGCCAGCAGCTTAGGGGGGGTCACTGAAGCTTTCTTT.

The J gene is TRBJ1-1, the V gene TRBV7-8, with 8 bases lining up with TRBD1. Germline values: CDR1 SGHVS, CDR2 FQNEAQ. The CDR3 is 16 residues long. Germline trimming cut 5 bases from V and 0 bases from J; bases unmatched to any gene: 8. CDR3 coding DNA: TGTGCCAGCAGCAACAGACGACAGGGGATGAACACTGAAGCTTTCTTT. Protein product: CASSNRRQGMNTEAFF.

This chain links TRBV10-3 with TRBJ2-2; TRBD1 matches 7 bases. CDR1 and CDR2 from the germline V gene are ENHRY and SYGVKD. CDR3 length equals 14 residues. The ends lost 6 bases at V and 6 bases at J; junction bases unmatched: 7. The chain's CDR3 is CAIRRTGEAGELFF. CDR3 coding DNA: TGTGCCATCAGGCGGACAGGCGAGGCCGGGGAGCTGTTTTTT.

This chain joins TRBV10-1 and TRBJ2-5; 14 bases match TRBD2. The CDR3 consists of 18 residues. V lost 5 bases, J lost 2 bases, and 10 bases stayed unmatched. Per germline, CDR1 WNHNN and CDR2 SYGVQD (reference sequence). In nucleotides, the CDR3 is TGCGCCAGCAGTTTTACCGGGACTAGCGGGGGAATACAAGAGACCCAGTACTTC. Translated: CASSFTGTSGGIQETQYF.

This clone was seen once. The chain uses TRBV4-3 and TRBJ1-2; possibly TRBD1 for D (5 bases). Germline CDR1 LGHNA, CDR2 YSLEER. The CDR3 totals 16 residues. Between the trimmed V and J ends, which lost 3 bases and 3 bases, there was a span of 17 bases. The CDR3 is CASSHGDSFDDYGYTF. The CDR3 DNA reads TGCGCCAGCAGCCATGGCGACAGCTTTGACGACTATGGCTACACCTTC.